The 23 T cell receptor beta chains below were found in one sample sequenced in a study of CD8+ T cells in alopecia areata. RNA was extracted and reverse transcribed into cDNA as the sequencing template. TCRdb's copy holds only in-frame clones and misses some; the assay was immunoSEQ multiplex PCR. This table holds 250,000 or so clones, less than 80% found once. The specimen was CD4+ T cells sorted from blood, collected at week 0. Source of these receptors: a human donor with alopecia areata.

V gene TRBV7-2 combines with J gene TRBJ2-7, with TRBD1 identical over 7 bases. The CDR3 is 14 amino acids. CDR1 is SGHTA and CDR2 is FQGNSA in the germline V gene. With 5 bases clipped from V and 0 bases from J, the junction kept 4 bases outside the gene matches. The CDR3 nucleotides read TGTGCCAGCAGCCTTGGGGACAGCTCCTACGAGCAGTACTTC. The encoded protein is CASSLGDSSYEQYF. Looking up the rest from reference TRBV7-2 and TRBJ2-7 gives the full variable domain: GAGVSQSPSNKVTEKGKDVELRCDPISGHTALYWYRQSLGQGLEFLIYFQGNSAPDKSGLPSDRFSAERTGGSVSTLTIQRTQQEDSAVYLCASSLGDSSYEQYFGPGTRLTVT.

This clone turned up a few times. J is TRBJ2-2 and V is TRBV5-1; no clear D. Deletions cut 4 bases from V and 9 bases from J, with 16 bases between. Germline loops: CDR1 SGHRS, CDR2 YFSETQ. CDR3 size: 14 residues. This CDR3 is CASSPDTSPRELFF. CDR3 DNA sequence: TGCGCCAGCAGCCCCGACACTTCCCCAAGGGAGCTGTTTTTT. The entire variable domain, with the rest obtained from reference TRBV5-1 and TRBJ2-2, is as follows: KAGVTQTPRYLIKTRGQQVTLSCSPISGHRSVSWYQQTPGQGLQFLFEYFSETQRNKGNFPGRFSGRQFSNSRSEMNVSTLELGDSALYLCASSPDTSPRELFFGEGSRLTVL.

CDR3: CAWSGGASGYTF. The DNA of the CDR3 is TGTGCCTGGAGTGGGGGGGCTTCTGGCTACACCTTC. The chain joins TRBV30 to TRBJ1-2, with a tentative D call TRBD1 (6 bases). The V end was cut by 1 base, the J end by 7 bases, with 10 bases between. Germline loops: CDR1 GTSNPN, CDR2 SVGIG (reference sequence). This CDR3 has 12 residues.

A remark on this clone: Other nucleotide sequences from this sample produce the same CDR3. J is TRBJ2-5 and V is TRBV29-1; 9 nucleotides line up with TRBD1. With V trimmed by 6 bases and J by 5 bases, 7 bases remained unmatched. This CDR3 is built from 13 residues. From germline, CDR1 is SQVTM and CDR2 ANQGSEA. In DNA form, the CDR3 reads TGCAGCGTAGAACAGGGGGCCGGGGAGACCCAGTACTTC. This sequence encodes CSVEQGAGETQYF.

The chain has TRBV7-2 and TRBJ2-4; 8 bases line up with TRBD2. The ends lost 2 bases at V and 8 bases at J; junction bases unmatched: 2. Germline assignment: CDR1 SGHTA and CDR2 FQGNSA. This CDR3 comprises 13 residues. The DNA of the CDR3 is TGTGCCAGCAGCTTATCAGCGGGGGACATTCAGTACTTC. It specifies CASSLSAGDIQYF.

This clone was seen more than once but under ten times. Other nucleotide sequences from this sample produce the same CDR3. This sequence joins TRBV7-2 and TRBJ2-6, with 7 bases identical to TRBD1. Looked up from germline, CDR1 is SGHTA and CDR2 is FQGNSA. The length of the CDR3 is 15 residues. V was clipped by 4 bases and J by 2 bases; unmatched bases: 2. CDR3 residues: CASSSDRAGANVLTF. As DNA, the CDR3 is TGTGCCAGCAGCTCCGACAGGGCTGGGGCCAACGTCCTGACTTTC.

CDR3 nucleotide sequence: TGTGCCAGCGGGACCGCCAGTAGTTACGAGCAGTACTTC. Residues: CASGTASSYEQYF. V usage is TRBV10-3 and J usage is TRBJ2-7; D might be TRBD2 (6 bases). V gave up 10 bases and J gave up 4 bases, with 17 bases separating them. Germline CDR1 reads ENHRY; CDR2 reads SYGVKD. This CDR3 comprises 13 residues.

This clone was found a few times. Distinct nucleotide sequences in the sample also encode this CDR3. This sequence joins TRBV30 and TRBJ1-1, with D possibly matching TRBD1 (6 bases). The ends were cut back, 0 bases at V and 4 bases at J, with 9 bases in the middle. Germline lookup yields CDR1 GTSNPN and CDR2 SVGIG (reference sequence). CDR3 length: 13 residues. CDR3 in DNA: TGTGCCTGGAGTGTACGAGGGGGCACTGAAGCTTTCTTT. Protein: CAWSVRGGTEAFF.

This chain connects TRBV5-1 to TRBJ1-1; 7 bases agree with TRBD1. The CDR3 totals 13 residues. J was trimmed by 8 bases and V by 0 bases; bases with no gene match: 4. Germline CDR1 and CDR2: SGHRS and YFSETQ. The CDR3 loop is CASSLVIQGEAFF. In DNA form, the CDR3 reads TGCGCCAGCAGCTTGGTAATACAGGGGGAAGCTTTCTTT.

CDR3 residues: CAWSVPWTHLGEKLFF. CDR3 coding DNA: TGTGCCTGGAGTGTACCGTGGACCCACCTTGGAGAAAAACTGTTTTTT. The gene calls are TRBV30 and TRBJ1-4; D gene uncertain. The CDR3 is made up of 16 amino acids. V was shortened by 0 bases and J by 8 bases, with 19 bases between the two germline ends. CDR1 is GTSNPN and CDR2 is SVGIG in the germline V gene (reference sequence).

This clone was counted only a few times. V gene TRBV19 combines with J gene TRBJ2-4; tentatively, D is TRBD1 (5 bases). Germline values: CDR1 LNHDA, CDR2 SQIVND (reference sequence). The CDR3 extends over 13 amino acids. Trimming cost V 7 bases and J 0 bases, with 7 bases left between them. The CDR3 DNA reads as TGTGCCAGTAAAGACAGAGCCAAAAACATTCAGTACTTC. Encoded protein: CASKDRAKNIQYF.

This clone turned up a few times. This chain links TRBV5-4 with TRBJ1-6, with 7 positions matching TRBD1. The CDR3 is 14 amino acids. Germline loops: CDR1 SGHNT, CDR2 YYREEE (reference sequence). Losses at the gene ends were 3 bases for V and 13 bases for J; bases not matched to a gene: 10. CDR3 in DNA: TGTGCCAGCAGCTCGGGGACAGACCCCGCGCCCCTCCACTTT. Translated, it gives CASSSGTDPAPLHF.

The table lists this clone with a count of one. The V and J genes are TRBV2 and TRBJ2-5; D is perhaps TRBD1 (5 bases). Germline CDR1 SNHLY, CDR2 FYNNEI. The CDR3 loop spans 14 amino acids. V was shortened by 2 bases and J by 9 bases, with 16 bases between the two germline ends. Written as DNA, the CDR3 is TGTGCCAGCAGTGAATCGTCTGGGGCCCGCGCCCAGTACTTC. This encodes CASSESSGARAQYF.

The V call is TRBV29-1, the J call TRBJ1-2; 8 bases agree with TRBD1. The J segment lost 1 base and the V segment lost 7 bases, leaving 5 bases of the junction unmatched. Germline V gives CDR1 SQVTM, CDR2 ANQGSEA. The CDR3 is made up of 13 amino acids. In DNA form, the CDR3 reads TGCAGCGCTGGGACAGGCGGTAACTATGGCTACACCTTC. Its protein product is CSAGTGGNYGYTF.

V gene TRBV14 combines with J gene TRBJ2-2; D perhaps matches TRBD2 (6 bases). Germline CDR1 reads SGHDN; CDR2 reads FVKESK. Trimming removed 1 base at V and 3 bases at J, with 15 bases between. The CDR3 is 17 residues long. CDR3 in amino acids: CASSQATGRGYTGELFF. CDR3 bases: TGTGCCAGCAGCCAAGCCACAGGACGGGGGTACACCGGGGAGCTGTTTTTT.

The chain joins TRBV11-2 to TRBJ2-7; no clear D. V was clipped by 1 base and J by 0 bases, with 10 bases between them. The CDR3 sequence is 15 residues long. Germline-derived CDR1 and CDR2 are SGHAT and FQNNGV. This CDR3 reads CASSLVAVPSYEQYF. The DNA for the CDR3 is TGTGCCAGCAGCTTAGTGGCAGTCCCCTCCTACGAGCAGTACTTC.

The gene calls are TRBV27 and TRBJ2-7; 9 bases fit TRBD1. V shed 6 bases and J 3 bases; nucleotides not matched to a gene: 3. The CDR3 has 13 amino acids. Germline lookup yields CDR1 MNHEY and CDR2 SMNVEV (reference sequence). CDR3 sequence: CASSPTGGYEQYF. CDR3 in DNA: TGTGCCAGCAGCCCGACAGGGGGCTACGAGCAGTACTTC.

The chain has TRBV29-1 and TRBJ2-3, with TRBD1 matching over 8 bases. The CDR3 consists of 16 residues. The J segment lost 3 bases and the V segment lost 6 bases, leaving 14 bases of the junction unmatched. Germline V lookup: CDR1 SQVTM, CDR2 ANQGSEA. This chain's CDR3 is CSVAGGSGHETDTQYF. CDR3 coding DNA: TGCAGCGTCGCAGGGGGCAGCGGGCACGAGACAGATACGCAGTATTTT.

The chain joins TRBV29-1 to TRBJ1-5, with D possibly matching TRBD1 (5 bases). CDR1 SQVTM and CDR2 ANQGSEA come from the germline V gene. The ends were cut back, 5 bases at V and 3 bases at J, with 11 bases in the middle. The CDR3 is 13 amino acids. CDR3 coding DNA: TGCAGCGTTTTACTCAGGGACAATCAGCCCCAGCATTTT. This codes for CSVLLRDNQPQHF.

This clone was seen a single time. The chain employs TRBV5-1 and TRBJ2-1, with 14 bases identical to TRBD2. The CDR3 sequence is 16 residues long. CDR1 SGHRS and CDR2 YFSETQ come from the germline V gene. The V segment lost 4 bases and the J segment 6 bases; nucleotides outside the gene matches: 6. The CDR3 spells CASSLGLAGAGNEQFF. In DNA form, the CDR3 reads TGCGCCAGCAGCCTGGGACTAGCGGGGGCCGGCAATGAGCAGTTCTTC. The variable domain in full, with the rest retrieved from reference TRBV5-1 and TRBJ2-1, is KAGVTQTPRYLIKTRGQQVTLSCSPISGHRSVSWYQQTPGQGLQFLFEYFSETQRNKGNFPGRFSGRQFSNSRSEMNVSTLELGDSALYLCASSLGLAGAGNEQFFGPGTRLTVL.

The chain uses TRBV30 and TRBJ1-6, with D hard to call. The CDR3 length is 20 residues. CDR1 and CDR2 (germline): GTSNPN, SVGIG (reference sequence). The V gene lost 4 bases and the J gene lost 0 bases, with 25 bases spanning the gap. The DNA for the CDR3 is TGTGCCTGGACCCGAAACGCAAGGTGGCCCCGTAGCTCCTATAATTCACCCCTCCACTTT. Encoded protein: CAWTRNARWPRSSYNSPLHF.

The gene calls are TRBV7-9 and TRBJ1-6; weak D call: TRBD1 (5 bases). CDR1 is SEHNR, CDR2 FQNEAQ, per germline (reference sequence). The CDR3 consists of 14 residues. Trimming took off 5 bases at V and 7 bases at J, with 12 bases between the two ends. The CDR3 nucleotides read TGTGCCAGCAGCATCTCATCAGGGAATTCACCCCTCCACTTT. Its protein is CASSISSGNSPLHF.

V is TRBV19 and J is TRBJ2-1; D is undetermined. Between the trimmed V and J ends, which lost 5 bases and 7 bases, there was a span of 9 bases. CDR1 LNHDA and CDR2 SQIVND come from the germline V gene (reference sequence). This CDR3 spans 12 amino acids. Here the CDR3 reads CASSWSRNEQFF. CDR3 DNA: TGTGCCAGTAGTTGGTCGCGGAATGAGCAGTTCTTC.